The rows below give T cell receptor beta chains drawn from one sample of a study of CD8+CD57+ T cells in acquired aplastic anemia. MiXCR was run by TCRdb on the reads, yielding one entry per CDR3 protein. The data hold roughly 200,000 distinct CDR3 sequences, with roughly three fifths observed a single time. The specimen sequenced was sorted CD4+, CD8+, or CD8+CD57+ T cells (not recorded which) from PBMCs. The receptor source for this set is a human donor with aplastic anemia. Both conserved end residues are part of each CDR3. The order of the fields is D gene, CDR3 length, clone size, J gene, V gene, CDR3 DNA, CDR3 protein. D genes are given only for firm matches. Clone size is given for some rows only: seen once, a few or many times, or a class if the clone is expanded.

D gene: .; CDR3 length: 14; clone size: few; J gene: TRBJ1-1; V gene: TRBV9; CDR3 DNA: TGTGCCAGCAGCGTAGAGCCGGTTGTCAGGGAAGCTTTCTTT; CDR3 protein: CASSVEPVVREAFF
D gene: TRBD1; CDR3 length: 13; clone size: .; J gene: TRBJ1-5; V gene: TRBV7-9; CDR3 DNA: TGTGCCGGCTCAGACAGGGGCAATCAGCCCCGGCATTTT; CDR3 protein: CAGSDRGNQPRHF
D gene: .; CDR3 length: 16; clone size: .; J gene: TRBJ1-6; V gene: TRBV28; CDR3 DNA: TGTGCCAGCACCCAATGGTTGCAGGGGTTAAATTCACCCCTCCACTTT; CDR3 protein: CASTQWLQGLNSPLHF
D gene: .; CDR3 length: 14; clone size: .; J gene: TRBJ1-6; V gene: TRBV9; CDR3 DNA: TGTGCCAGCAGCGTAGGGGGGGCAGATTCACCCCTCCACTTT; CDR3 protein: CASSVGGADSPLHF
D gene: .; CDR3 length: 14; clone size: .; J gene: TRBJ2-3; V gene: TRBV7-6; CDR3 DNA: TGTGCCAGCAGCTTAGCACAGAGTACAGATACGCAGTATTTT; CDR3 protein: CASSLAQSTDTQYF
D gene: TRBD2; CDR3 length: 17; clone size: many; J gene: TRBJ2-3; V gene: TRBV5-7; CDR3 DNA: TGTGCCAGCAGCTGGAGGGCGGGGGGGCCGAGCACAGATACGCAGTATTTT; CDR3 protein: CASSWRAGGPSTDTQYF
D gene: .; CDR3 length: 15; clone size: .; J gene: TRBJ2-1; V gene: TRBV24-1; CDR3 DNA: TGTGCCACCAGTGATTCCCGTAGCGGTCACAATGAGCAGTTCTTC; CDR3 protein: CATSDSRSGHNEQFF
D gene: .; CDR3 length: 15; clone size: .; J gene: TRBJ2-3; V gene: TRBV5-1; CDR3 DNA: TGCGCCAGCAGCTTAGCCCTAGGGTCGGTCGATACGCAGTATTTT; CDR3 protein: CASSLALGSVDTQYF
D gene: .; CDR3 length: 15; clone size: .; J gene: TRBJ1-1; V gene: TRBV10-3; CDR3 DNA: TGTGCCATCAGTGAAAGGGGCAGGGACATCACTGAAGCTTTCTTT; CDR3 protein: CAISERGRDITEAFF
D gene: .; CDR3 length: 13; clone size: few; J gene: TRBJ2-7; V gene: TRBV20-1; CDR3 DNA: TGCAGTGCTAGAGCCGCCCTCTATAACGAGCAGTACTTC; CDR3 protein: CSARAALYNEQYF
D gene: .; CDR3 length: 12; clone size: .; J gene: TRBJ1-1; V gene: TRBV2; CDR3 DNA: TGTGCCAGCAGCGTTGAGGAGTCCGAAGCTTTCTTT; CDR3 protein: CASSVEESEAFF
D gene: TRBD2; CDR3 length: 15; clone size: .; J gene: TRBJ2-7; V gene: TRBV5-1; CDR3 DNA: TGCGCCAGCAGCCCGGGGACTAGGTCGGGCTACGAGCAGTACTTC; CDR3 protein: CASSPGTRSGYEQYF
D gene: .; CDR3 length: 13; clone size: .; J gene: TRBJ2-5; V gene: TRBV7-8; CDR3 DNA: TGTGCCAGCAGCTTAAACAGTCAGGGGACCCAGTACTTC; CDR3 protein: CASSLNSQGTQYF
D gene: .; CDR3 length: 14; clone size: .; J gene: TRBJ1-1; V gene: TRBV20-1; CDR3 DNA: TGCAGTGCCCCCGTGGGTGGGTGGAACACTGAAGCTTTCTTT; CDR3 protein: CSAPVGGWNTEAFF
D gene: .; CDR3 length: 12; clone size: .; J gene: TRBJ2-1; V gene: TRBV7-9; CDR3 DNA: TGTGCCAGCAGCTTCTCAGGGATTGAGCAGTTCTTC; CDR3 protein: CASSFSGIEQFF
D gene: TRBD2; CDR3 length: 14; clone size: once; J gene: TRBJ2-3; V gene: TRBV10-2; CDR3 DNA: TGCGCCAGCGGCCTTAGCGGGAGCGGGAATACGCAGTATTTT; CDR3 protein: CASGLSGSGNTQYF
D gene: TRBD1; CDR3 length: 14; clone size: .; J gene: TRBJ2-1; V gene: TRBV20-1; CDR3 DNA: TGCAGTGTTACTCAGGGGGTGGCCTACAATGAGCAGTTCTTC; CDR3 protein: CSVTQGVAYNEQFF
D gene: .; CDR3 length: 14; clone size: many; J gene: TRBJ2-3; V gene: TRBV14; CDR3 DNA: TGTGCCAGCAGCCAAGAATCCCCCACAGATACGCAGTATTTT; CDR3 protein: CASSQESPTDTQYF